This T cell receptor (beta chain) emerged from a study of CD8 T cells in ankylosing spondylitis. Findings and caveats of the study: A motif in TCR beta, a set of under ten highly homologous variants, appeared characteristic of ankylosing spondylitis blood. Disease-linked clones reportedly concentrated significantly in matched ankylosing spondylitis synovial fluid.

Libraries of TCR beta came from quantitative 5'-RACE with molecular barcodes. TCRdb re-derived calls from the 5' RACE reads in MiXCR, one entry per CDR3 protein. The table includes roughly 300,000 distinct CDR3 sequences, approximately 8.2% detected once. The ends lost 7 bases at V and 5 bases at J; junction bases unmatched: 9. The V gene's germline CDR1 is SQVTM and CDR2 ANQGSEA. The CDR3 consists of 13 residues. Remarks on this clonotype: Its antigen is undetermined.

The sequenced material came from blood, either unsorted or a sorted T cell fraction (not recorded which). The chain recombines TRBV29-1 with TRBJ1-1; TRBD1 matches at 8 bases. This receptor was taken from a male donor with ankylosing spondylitis. The chain's CDR3 is CSAWTGRGTEAFF. The CDR3 nucleotides are TGCAGCGCCTGGACAGGGAGGGGTACTGAAGCTTTCTTT.